A selection of T cell receptor beta chains follows, all from one sample in a study of blood T cell repertoires in COVID-19. Libraries were prepared by immunoSEQ multiplex PCR; TCRdb keeps only in-frame clonotypes and omits some of them. The table records about 82,000 clones, 78% of them present only once. The sample consisted of peripheral blood. Receptors originate from a man in his sixties with COVID-19, enrolled during active disease. CDR3s include the opening cysteine and the closing phenylalanine or tryptophan. The order of the fields is CDR3 DNA, CDR3 protein, D gene, clone size, V gene, J gene. A D gene is named only where the DNA matches it firmly. Rows give clone size only sometimes, using once, few, many, or a class for an expanded clone.

cdr3_nt: TGTGCCAGCAGCCCGTCGAGCTCCTACGAGCAGTACTTC
cdr3_aa: CASSPSSSYEQYF
d_call: .
clone_size: .
v_call: TRBV9
j_call: TRBJ2-7

cdr3_nt: TGTGCCAGCAGCTCGCCTGGACAGACTGGAAACACCATATATTTT
cdr3_aa: CASSSPGQTGNTIYF
d_call: .
clone_size: .
v_call: TRBV5-5
j_call: TRBJ1-3

cdr3_nt: TGTGCCACCAGTGATACGGGGGGAAGTGGCTACACCTTC
cdr3_aa: CATSDTGGSGYTF
d_call: .
clone_size: .
v_call: TRBV24-1
j_call: TRBJ1-2

cdr3_nt: TGTGCCAGCAGCCAAGTCCGAAGCTCAGAGACCCAGTACTTC
cdr3_aa: CASSQVRSSETQYF
d_call: .
clone_size: .
v_call: TRBV3-1/TRBV3-2
j_call: TRBJ2-5

cdr3_nt: TGTGCCAGTAGTATAGGGACAGCTAATGAAAAACTGTTTTTT
cdr3_aa: CASSIGTANEKLFF
d_call: .
clone_size: .
v_call: TRBV19
j_call: TRBJ1-4

cdr3_nt: TGCGCCAGCAGCTTGGCCGACAAGTACAATGAGCAGTTCTTC
cdr3_aa: CASSLADKYNEQFF
d_call: .
clone_size: .
v_call: TRBV5-1
j_call: TRBJ2-1

cdr3_nt: TGTGCCAGCAGCTTAGCCCGCGAATCCTACAATGAGCAGTTCTTC
cdr3_aa: CASSLARESYNEQFF
d_call: .
clone_size: many
v_call: TRBV7-9
j_call: TRBJ2-1

cdr3_nt: TGTGCCGGGAAGGGGACATTGAACACTGAAGCTTTCTTT
cdr3_aa: CAGKGTLNTEAFF
d_call: .
clone_size: few
v_call: TRBV10-3
j_call: TRBJ1-1

cdr3_nt: TGTGCCAGCAGCCCGACAGGGAGTGAGGCCCAGCATTTT
cdr3_aa: CASSPTGSEAQHF
d_call: TRBD1
clone_size: .
v_call: TRBV6-4
j_call: TRBJ1-5

cdr3_nt: TGTGCCAGCAGTGAAGCTTGGGGGGGCTCTGGAAACACCATATATTTT
cdr3_aa: CASSEAWGGSGNTIYF
d_call: .
clone_size: .
v_call: TRBV6-1
j_call: TRBJ1-3

cdr3_nt: TGTGCCAGCAGCCACCCCTTGCGGGGCAAATCTGGCACAGATACGCAGTATTTT
cdr3_aa: CASSHPLRGKSGTDTQYF
d_call: .
clone_size: .
v_call: TRBV9
j_call: TRBJ2-3

cdr3_nt: TGTGCCAGCAGCCATCAAGTCCGTGGGGCAAGAGAAAAACTGTTTTTT
cdr3_aa: CASSHQVRGAREKLFF
d_call: .
clone_size: .
v_call: TRBV14
j_call: TRBJ1-4

cdr3_nt: TGTGCCAGCAGCGATAGCGGGGCAATTGCAGATACGCAGTATTTT
cdr3_aa: CASSDSGAIADTQYF
d_call: TRBD2
clone_size: few
v_call: TRBV3-1/TRBV3-2
j_call: TRBJ2-3

cdr3_nt: TGTGCCAGCAGTTACGGCAGAAACACTGAAGCTTTCTTT
cdr3_aa: CASSYGRNTEAFF
d_call: .
clone_size: few
v_call: TRBV6-5
j_call: TRBJ1-1

cdr3_nt: TGTGCCAGCAGCCAAGAATCGGGAAACACCATATATTTT
cdr3_aa: CASSQESGNTIYF
d_call: .
clone_size: .
v_call: TRBV14
j_call: TRBJ1-3

cdr3_nt: TGCGCCAGCAGCTTGGATGAGCGGTTGACGACCGGGGAGCTGTTTTTT
cdr3_aa: CASSLDERLTTGELFF
d_call: .
clone_size: .
v_call: TRBV5-1
j_call: TRBJ2-2

cdr3_nt: TGTGCCAGCAGTGTGGCAGGGGGAGGCTACACCTTC
cdr3_aa: CASSVAGGGYTF
d_call: TRBD1
clone_size: once
v_call: TRBV2
j_call: TRBJ1-2

cdr3_nt: TGTGCCAGCTGTTTAGGGTGGACAGGGGGCCATGAGCAGTTCTTC
cdr3_aa: CASCLGWTGGHEQFF
d_call: .
clone_size: .
v_call: TRBV21-1
j_call: TRBJ2-1

cdr3_nt: TGTGCCAGCAGTGCCGGGACAGGGAGTACAGATACGCAGTATTTT
cdr3_aa: CASSAGTGSTDTQYF
d_call: TRBD1
clone_size: once
v_call: TRBV6-4
j_call: TRBJ2-3

cdr3_nt: TGTGCCAGCAGTGATGGGCAGTTAGAGACCCAGTACTTC
cdr3_aa: CASSDGQLETQYF
d_call: .
clone_size: .
v_call: TRBV2
j_call: TRBJ2-5

cdr3_nt: TGTGCCAGCAGCAACACAGAGAGCACTGAAGCTTTCTTT
cdr3_aa: CASSNTESTEAFF
d_call: .
clone_size: .
v_call: TRBV6-2/TRBV6-3
j_call: TRBJ1-1

cdr3_nt: TGTGCCAGCAGCTTGGCAGGGAACCCCTCGCCCCAGCATTTT
cdr3_aa: CASSLAGNPSPQHF
d_call: .
clone_size: .
v_call: TRBV5-4
j_call: TRBJ1-5

cdr3_nt: TGTGCCAGCAGCTTAGTGGGGACAGGGAGCACTGAAGCTTTCTTT
cdr3_aa: CASSLVGTGSTEAFF
d_call: TRBD1
clone_size: once
v_call: TRBV11-2
j_call: TRBJ1-1

cdr3_nt: TGCGCCAGCAGCCAAGGGGCAGGGAGGCATCAGCCCCAGCATTTT
cdr3_aa: CASSQGAGRHQPQHF
d_call: .
clone_size: once
v_call: TRBV4-3
j_call: TRBJ1-5

cdr3_nt: TGCAGCGTTCACCCGACAGGGAACTATGGCTACACCTTC
cdr3_aa: CSVHPTGNYGYTF
d_call: TRBD1
clone_size: .
v_call: TRBV29-1
j_call: TRBJ1-2

cdr3_nt: TGTGCCAGCAGCGGGGGACAGGGGGCGCAGAAAAAATCGAACACCGGGGAGCTGTTTTTT
cdr3_aa: CASSGGQGAQKKSNTGELFF
d_call: TRBD1
clone_size: .
v_call: TRBV5-4
j_call: TRBJ2-2

cdr3_nt: TGTGCCAGCAGTGAGGGGACAGGCTCTAACACCGGGGAGCTGTTTTTT
cdr3_aa: CASSEGTGSNTGELFF
d_call: TRBD1
clone_size: .
v_call: TRBV6-1
j_call: TRBJ2-2

cdr3_nt: TGTGCCAGCAGCTTAGCAGGGGTGGAGACCCAGTACTTC
cdr3_aa: CASSLAGVETQYF
d_call: .
clone_size: .
v_call: TRBV7-9
j_call: TRBJ2-5

cdr3_nt: TGTGCCAGCAGCTCCCTGCCGCGGGGGGGCGTGGATACGCAGTATTTT
cdr3_aa: CASSSLPRGGVDTQYF
d_call: TRBD2
clone_size: .
v_call: TRBV9
j_call: TRBJ2-3

cdr3_nt: TGCGCCAGCAGCTTGGCGGAGGGGGCCTACTCTGGGGCCAACGTCCTGACTTTC
cdr3_aa: CASSLAEGAYSGANVLTF
d_call: .
clone_size: .
v_call: TRBV5-1
j_call: TRBJ2-6

cdr3_nt: TGTGCCATCAGTGACCCGGGATACGAGCAGTACTTC
cdr3_aa: CAISDPGYEQYF
d_call: .
clone_size: .
v_call: TRBV10-3
j_call: TRBJ2-7

cdr3_nt: TGTGCCAGCAGCCAGGGCCCCCATAATTCACCCCTCCACTTT
cdr3_aa: CASSQGPHNSPLHF
d_call: .
clone_size: .
v_call: TRBV3-1/TRBV3-2
j_call: TRBJ1-6

cdr3_nt: TGTGCCAGCAGCTTGACGGGATATGAGCAGTTCTTC
cdr3_aa: CASSLTGYEQFF
d_call: .
clone_size: .
v_call: TRBV7-3
j_call: TRBJ2-1

cdr3_nt: TGTGCCAGCAGCTTAAGGGGGACAGGAGCCACAGATACGCAGTATTTT
cdr3_aa: CASSLRGTGATDTQYF
d_call: TRBD1
clone_size: .
v_call: TRBV7-3
j_call: TRBJ2-3

cdr3_nt: TGTGCCAGCAGCTTAATAGGGGGTAACAATCAGCCCCAGCATTTT
cdr3_aa: CASSLIGGNNQPQHF
d_call: .
clone_size: .
v_call: TRBV11-2
j_call: TRBJ1-5

cdr3_nt: TGTGCCAGCAGCCAAGAGCCTCCGGGAACCGGGACAGGGCTCAATCAGCCCCAGCATTTT
cdr3_aa: CASSQEPPGTGTGLNQPQHF
d_call: TRBD1
clone_size: .
v_call: TRBV3-1/TRBV3-2
j_call: TRBJ1-5

cdr3_nt: TGTGCCAGCAGATTCAGAGAAAAACTGTTTTTT
cdr3_aa: CASRFREKLFF
d_call: .
clone_size: .
v_call: TRBV21-1
j_call: TRBJ1-4

cdr3_nt: TGTGCCAGCAGCCCCCAAACAGGGACCGGCACTGAAGCTTTCTTT
cdr3_aa: CASSPQTGTGTEAFF
d_call: .
clone_size: .
v_call: TRBV5-4
j_call: TRBJ1-1

cdr3_nt: TGTGCCAGCAGTCACGGGGGGGCCGGTCAGCCCCAGCATTTT
cdr3_aa: CASSHGGAGQPQHF
d_call: .
clone_size: .
v_call: TRBV6-2/TRBV6-3
j_call: TRBJ1-5

cdr3_nt: TGCGCCAGCAGCTTGCGCAGCGGGGGGGCTTTCACAGATACGCAGTATTTT
cdr3_aa: CASSLRSGGAFTDTQYF
d_call: TRBD2
clone_size: .
v_call: TRBV5-1
j_call: TRBJ2-3

cdr3_nt: TGTGCCAGCAGCTTAAGTAGAAACACTGAAGCTTTCTTT
cdr3_aa: CASSLSRNTEAFF
d_call: .
clone_size: .
v_call: TRBV11-2
j_call: TRBJ1-1

cdr3_nt: TGTGCCAGCAGATCAACTGGCGGGACCCAGTACTTC
cdr3_aa: CASRSTGGTQYF
d_call: .
clone_size: .
v_call: TRBV6-5
j_call: TRBJ2-5

cdr3_nt: TGTGCCAGCAGGGACAGGGGGCCTCAGTACTTC
cdr3_aa: CASRDRGPQYF
d_call: TRBD1
clone_size: few
v_call: TRBV2
j_call: TRBJ2-4

cdr3_nt: TGTGCCAGCAGCCAAAGCCTCGTCGGGGCCAACGTCCTGACTTTC
cdr3_aa: CASSQSLVGANVLTF
d_call: .
clone_size: .
v_call: TRBV3-1/TRBV3-2
j_call: TRBJ2-6

cdr3_nt: TGTGCCAGCAGTGAATTGGCAGGAGGCCACGAGCAGTACTTC
cdr3_aa: CASSELAGGHEQYF
d_call: .
clone_size: few
v_call: TRBV25-1
j_call: TRBJ2-7

cdr3_nt: TGCGCCAGCAGCTTGGGACTCCCGGGAGGGGAGACCCAGTACTTC
cdr3_aa: CASSLGLPGGETQYF
d_call: TRBD2
clone_size: .
v_call: TRBV5-1
j_call: TRBJ2-5

cdr3_nt: TGTGCCAGCAGCCAGAGGAGGGAGGAGACCCAGTACTTC
cdr3_aa: CASSQRREETQYF
d_call: .
clone_size: .
v_call: TRBV27
j_call: TRBJ2-5

cdr3_nt: TGTGCCAGCAGCGGAGAGGCCGGTAACTATGGCTACACCTTC
cdr3_aa: CASSGEAGNYGYTF
d_call: .
clone_size: few
v_call: TRBV7-9
j_call: TRBJ1-2

cdr3_nt: TGTGCCAGCAGCTCCCGGGAAGGGGGCTCATACGAGCAGTACTTC
cdr3_aa: CASSSREGGSYEQYF
d_call: TRBD1
clone_size: .
v_call: TRBV13
j_call: TRBJ2-7

cdr3_nt: TGTGCCACCAGCCATGTCAGGGGTGGCAATCAGCCCCAGCATTTT
cdr3_aa: CATSHVRGGNQPQHF
d_call: .
clone_size: .
v_call: TRBV15
j_call: TRBJ1-5

cdr3_nt: TGTGCCAGCAGCTTAGGAGGTACAACTAACGAGCAGTACTTC
cdr3_aa: CASSLGGTTNEQYF
d_call: .
clone_size: once
v_call: TRBV7-2
j_call: TRBJ2-7

cdr3_nt: TGTGCCAGCAGGGTCAACAGGGACACTGAAGCTTTCTTT
cdr3_aa: CASRVNRDTEAFF
d_call: .
clone_size: .
v_call: TRBV2
j_call: TRBJ1-1

cdr3_nt: TGTGCCTGGAGTACCGTGGGGGGGACTGAAGCTTTCTTT
cdr3_aa: CAWSTVGGTEAFF
d_call: .
clone_size: .
v_call: TRBV30
j_call: TRBJ1-1

cdr3_nt: TGTGCCAGCAGCGACAGGGGATCCGGGGAGCTGTTTTTT
cdr3_aa: CASSDRGSGELFF
d_call: TRBD1
clone_size: .
v_call: TRBV12-3/TRBV12-4
j_call: TRBJ2-2

cdr3_nt: TGTGCCAGCAGTCAATTGGGGGGTCCCGGGGAGCTGTTTTTT
cdr3_aa: CASSQLGGPGELFF
d_call: .
clone_size: many
v_call: TRBV9
j_call: TRBJ2-2

cdr3_nt: TGTGCCAGTAGTATAGAGAGAGGACTAGCTGGCTACAATGAGCAGTTCTTC
cdr3_aa: CASSIERGLAGYNEQFF
d_call: TRBD2
clone_size: .
v_call: TRBV19
j_call: TRBJ2-1

cdr3_nt: TGCGCCAGCACCTCAGGGGTCGTTACCGGGGAGCTGTTTTTT
cdr3_aa: CASTSGVVTGELFF
d_call: .
clone_size: few
v_call: TRBV5-1
j_call: TRBJ2-2

cdr3_nt: TGTGCCAGCAGCGGCGGACAGGGGAAGCGACATGAGCAGTTCTTC
cdr3_aa: CASSGGQGKRHEQFF
d_call: TRBD1
clone_size: .
v_call: TRBV7-6
j_call: TRBJ2-1

cdr3_nt: TGTGCCAGTAGTGCTTGGGACAGGGGGCCGACTGAAGCTTTCTTT
cdr3_aa: CASSAWDRGPTEAFF
d_call: TRBD1
clone_size: few
v_call: TRBV19
j_call: TRBJ1-1